Many counts were recorded for the clone carrying this TCR beta chain. Generation of TCR cDNA used 5'RACE template switching (which added a universal primer site and UMIs). From the 5' RACE reads, TCRdb called clonotypes with MiXCR, one entry per CDR3 protein. Among hundreds of thousands of distinct CDR3 sequences listed, 17% were seen once. This sample is part of a study of T cells after yellow fever vaccination. The V gene end was trimmed by 3 bases and the J gene end by 0 bases; junction bases not matched to a gene: 6. Germline CDR1 and CDR2: SQVTM and ANQGSEA. This CDR3 has 15 residues. This TCR was sampled from a man in his late teens or twenties who received the YFV17D yellow fever vaccine. The rearrangement links TRBV29-1 to TRBJ2-3; 7 bases agree with TRBD2. This sample comprised PBMCs, obtained 5 days after the first yellow fever vaccination. The CDR3 spells CSVDGLAVSTDTQYF. In DNA form, the CDR3 reads TGCAGCGTTGACGGGCTAGCGGTGAGCACAGATACGCAGTATTTT.